This paragraph reports one TCR beta chain. This sample is part of a study of shared clonotypes between healthy human individuals. The table came from immunoSEQ multiplex PCR; TCRdb's copy has only in-frame clones and leaves some out. The table shows some 2 million clones, with roughly 96% occurring only once. V lost 5 bases and J lost 7; bases outside the gene matches: 9. There are 16 residues in the CDR3. Germline assignment: CDR1 LNHDA and CDR2 SQIVND (reference sequence). Sequencing used naive CD4+ T cells sorted from blood. Described subset: CD45RA+ positively selected. This TCR was sampled from a man between 18 and 35 years old in good health. This chain joins TRBV19 and TRBJ2-1, with 12 bases fitting TRBD1. CDR3 amino acids: CASSASGQGAGNEQFF. In DNA form, the CDR3 reads TGTGCCAGTAGTGCCTCGGGACAGGGGGCGGGAAATGAGCAGTTCTTC. Based on the CDR3 plus reference TRBV19 and TRBJ2-1, the full variable domain is DGGITQSPKYLFRKEGQNVTLSCEQNLNHDAMYWYRQDPGQGLRLIYYSQIVNDFQKGDIAEGYSVSREKKESFPLTVTSAQKNPTAFYLCASSASGQGAGNEQFFGPGTRLTVL.